These 8 T cell receptor beta chains came from one sample sequenced in a study of Ad26.COV2.S vaccination and SARS-CoV-2 variants. Sequencing used immunoSEQ multiplex PCR; TCRdb keeps in-frame clones, though not all of them. The sample has about 350,000 clones, about 91% seen once. The material sequenced was peripheral blood, taken after recovery from COVID-19. These receptors were taken from a human donor who had recovered from COVID-19.

The chain joins TRBV9 to TRBJ1-2, with 12 bases lining up with TRBD1. V dropped 2 bases and J dropped 4; count of bases not matched to a gene: 3. The CDR3 runs to 15 residues. Germline CDR1 is SGDLS and CDR2 is YYNGEE. The CDR3 here is CASSVGQGASYGYTF. The DNA of the CDR3 is TGTGCCAGCAGCGTGGGACAGGGGGCGTCCTATGGCTACACCTTC.

The rearrangement uses TRBV24-1 and TRBJ2-7; tentative D call: TRBD1 (5 bases). Germline V lookup: CDR1 KGHDR, CDR2 SFDVKD. The CDR3 is made up of 15 amino acids. V gave up 5 bases and J gave up 0 bases, with 13 bases separating them. CDR3: CATSVHNRSSYEQYF. In DNA, the CDR3 is TGTGCCACCAGTGTTCACAACAGGAGCTCCTACGAGCAGTACTTC.

This clone has a handful of counts. The chain combines TRBV5-6 with TRBJ1-6; a weak D match, TRBD1 (5 bases). Trimming took off 0 bases at V and 1 base at J, with 8 bases between the two ends. Germline CDR1 and CDR2: SGHDT and YYEEEE. CDR3 length equals 16 residues. This CDR3 is CASSLDKGSYNSPLHF. CDR3 coding DNA: TGTGCCAGCAGCTTGGACAAGGGGTCCTATAATTCACCCCTCCACTTT.

This clone was counted once. The chain has TRBV10-3 and TRBJ2-6; D is possibly TRBD1 or TRBD2 (6 bases each). CDR1 and CDR2 (germline): ENHRY, SYGVKD. Trimming stripped 4 bases from V and 6 bases from J, with 10 bases between. The CDR3 totals 14 residues. CDR3 in DNA: TGTGCCATCAGTGGGGGGGCCATGGCCAACGTCCTGACTTTC. It is translated as CAISGGAMANVLTF.

This sequence joins TRBV7-2 and TRBJ2-7; D ambiguous. V was cut by 2 bases and J by 3 bases, with 14 bases left in between. The germline CDR1 and CDR2 sequences are SGHTA and FQGNSA. The CDR3 length is 15 residues. CDR3 coding DNA: TGTGCCAGCAGCTTATTTGAGAGGCTAGACTACGAGCAGTACTTC. Translated: CASSLFERLDYEQYF.

The V gene is TRBV9, the J gene TRBJ1-1; TRBD1 might be the D (5 bases). Trimming took 4 bases from V and 0 from J, leaving 13 bases between them. The CDR3 runs 15 residues. Germline lookup yields CDR1 SGDLS and CDR2 YYNGEE. The CDR3 reads CASSPQTALNTEAFF. The CDR3, as DNA: TGTGCCAGCAGCCCGCAGACAGCTTTGAACACTGAAGCTTTCTTT.

V gene TRBV19 combines with J gene TRBJ2-1; 13 bases agree with TRBD2. Germline lookup yields CDR1 LNHDA and CDR2 SQIVND (reference sequence). V gave up 4 bases and J gave up 7 bases; unmatched junction bases: 4. This CDR3 is 15 amino acids long. Here the CDR3 DNA reads TGTGCCAGTAGTACACTAGCGGGGGGGTTAAATGAGCAGTTCTTC. Translating it yields CASSTLAGGLNEQFF.

This chain connects TRBV27 to TRBJ2-3; no definite D call. Trimming removed 5 bases at V and 7 bases at J, with 22 bases between. The CDR3 has 16 amino acids. Looked up from germline, CDR1 is MNHEY and CDR2 is SMNVEV (reference sequence). CDR3 sequence (DNA): TGTGCCAGCAGTGCCATCGATTTCGAGATAACACATACGCAGTATTTT. This sequence encodes CASSAIDFEITHTQYF.